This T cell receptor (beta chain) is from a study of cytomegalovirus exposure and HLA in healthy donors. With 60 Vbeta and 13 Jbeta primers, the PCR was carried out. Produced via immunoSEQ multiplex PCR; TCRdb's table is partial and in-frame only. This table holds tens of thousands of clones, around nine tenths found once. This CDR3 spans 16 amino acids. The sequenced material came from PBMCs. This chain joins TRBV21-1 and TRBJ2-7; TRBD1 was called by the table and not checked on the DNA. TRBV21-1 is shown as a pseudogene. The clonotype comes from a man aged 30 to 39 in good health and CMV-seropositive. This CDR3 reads CASSKGVVRGAYEQYF. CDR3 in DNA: TGTGCCAGCAGCAAAGGGGTCGTCAGGGGGGCCTACGAGCAGTACTTC.